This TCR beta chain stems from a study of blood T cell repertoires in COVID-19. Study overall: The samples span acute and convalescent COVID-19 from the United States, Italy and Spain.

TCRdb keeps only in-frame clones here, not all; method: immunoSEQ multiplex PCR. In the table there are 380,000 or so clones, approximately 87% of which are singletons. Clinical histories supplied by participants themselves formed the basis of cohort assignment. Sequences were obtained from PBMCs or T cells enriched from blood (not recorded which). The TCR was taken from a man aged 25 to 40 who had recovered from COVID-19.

This CDR3 reads CASSITGTGDHTEAFF. The DNA for the CDR3 is TGTGCCAGTAGTATCACCGGGACAGGGGACCACACTGAAGCTTTCTTT. The chain carries TRBV19 and TRBJ1-1; 10 bases agree with TRBD1. Germline CDR1 reads LNHDA; CDR2 reads SQIVND (reference sequence). The V and J ends lost 3 bases and 3 bases, in that order; junction bases with no gene match: 7. The CDR3 is 16 residues long. Filled out from reference TRBV19 and TRBJ1-1, the complete variable domain reads DGGITQSPKYLFRKEGQNVTLSCEQNLNHDAMYWYRQDPGQGLRLIYYSQIVNDFQKGDIAEGYSVSREKKESFPLTVTSAQKNPTAFYLCASSITGTGDHTEAFFGQGTRLTVV.